This T cell receptor (beta chain) was observed in a study of cytomegalovirus exposure and HLA in healthy donors. Whole-study findings and limits: Researchers reportedly found TCR beta sequences accurately predicted most subjects' HLA-A and HLA-B alleles. Overall, approximately 150 TCR beta chains were annotated as cytomegalovirus-associated. With DRB1 most and HLA-C fewest, TCR association rates differed between HLA loci in a later analysis.

Primers for the PCR totalled 60 Vbeta and 13 Jbeta. Clones were read by immunoSEQ multiplex PCR, and TCRdb kept only the in-frame ones, dropping some. This table holds 180,000 or so clones, 60% to 80% found once. The J segment lost 1 base and the V segment lost 11 bases, leaving 8 bases of the junction unmatched. Germline V gene data show CDR1 as SGHTA and CDR2 as FQGTGA. The CDR3 has 14 residues. As to this clone: Its target is unknown.

The chain is built from TRBV7-3 and TRBJ2-3, with TRBD2 matching 8 bases. The sample comprised PBMCs. The TCR was taken from a man aged 50 to 60 in good health and CMV-seropositive. The CDR3 DNA reads TGTGCCTCCAGTAGCGGGGCCGGCACAGATACGCAGTATTTT. This codes for CASSSGAGTDTQYF.